The entry below describes one T cell receptor beta chain. Its antigen is unidentified. The sample is drawn from a study of early T cells in non-severe SARS-CoV-2 infection. Background on the study: Bulk RNA from unsorted whole blood was sequenced; chains were unpaired. Findings and caveats of the study: Lookups in VDJdb leaned toward anti-spike CD8 responses and missed private and CD4 specificities.

The TCR library protocol was used to attach unique molecular identifiers. These identifiers were attached to individual cDNA molecules. Via MiXCR, TCRdb re-called the 5' RACE reads, giving one row per CDR3 protein. Counted here are tens of thousands of distinct CDR3 sequences, 4.5% to 6.5% occurring once; the ten biggest clones make up roughly 6.5%. V lost 5 bases to trimming and J lost 1 base, with 2 bases between them. Germline V gives CDR1 SEHNR, CDR2 FQNEAQ (reference sequence). The CDR3 is 12 amino acids. Sequencing was performed on whole blood. The clonotype comes from an adult who was a healthcare worker with PCR-confirmed SARS-CoV-2 infection or an uninfected control (not recorded which). The chain links TRBV7-9 to TRBJ2-2; D is ambiguous. The CDR3 DNA sequence: TGTGCCAGCAGCAGGAACACCGGGGAGCTGTTTTTT. It translates to CASSRNTGELFF.